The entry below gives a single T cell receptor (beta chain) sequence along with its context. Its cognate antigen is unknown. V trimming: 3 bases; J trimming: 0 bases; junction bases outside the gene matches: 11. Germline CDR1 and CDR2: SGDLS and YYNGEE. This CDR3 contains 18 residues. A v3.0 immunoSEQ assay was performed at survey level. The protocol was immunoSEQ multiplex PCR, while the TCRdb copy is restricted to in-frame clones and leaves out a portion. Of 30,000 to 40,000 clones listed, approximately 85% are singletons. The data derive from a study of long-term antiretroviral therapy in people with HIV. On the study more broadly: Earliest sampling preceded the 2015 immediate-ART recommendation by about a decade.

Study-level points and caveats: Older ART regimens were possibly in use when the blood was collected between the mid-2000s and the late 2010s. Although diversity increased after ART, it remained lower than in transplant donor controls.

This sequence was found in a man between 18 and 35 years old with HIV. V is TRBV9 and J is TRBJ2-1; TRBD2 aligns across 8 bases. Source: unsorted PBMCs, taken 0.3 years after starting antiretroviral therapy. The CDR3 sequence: CASSASREARSSYNEQFF. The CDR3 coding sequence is TGTGCCAGCAGCGCCTCGCGGGAGGCAAGGAGCTCCTACAATGAGCAGTTCTTC.